This TCR beta chain derives from a study of post-analysis software for immune sequencing data. Findings and limits, study-wide: TRBV5-6, TRBV5-1 and TRBV20-1 belonged to a set of about five TRBV segments that were more frequent in patients than controls.

On this clonotype: No antigen is known for it.

Carried by the TCR beta cDNA libraries were unique molecular identifiers. Input amounts of roughly 1 to 10 million T cells were used. These gave about 500,000 cDNA molecules, so each molecule approximated one T cell. One entry per CDR3 protein, called by TCRdb with MiXCR from the PCR reads. The sample includes about 400,000 distinct CDR3 sequences, approximately 38% seen only once; the top ten take 13%. Germline values: CDR1 SNHLY, CDR2 FYNNEI. This CDR3 comprises 15 residues. Trimming cost V 7 bases and J 6 bases, with 19 bases left between them. This TCR came from a girl between 10 and 17 years old with multiple sclerosis. The gene calls are TRBV2 and TRBJ2-1; a weak D match, TRBD1 (6 bases). Sequencing was performed on blood. The CDR3 protein is CASMAQGTWSNEQFF. The CDR3 DNA is TGTGCCAGCATGGCCCAGGGGACCTGGTCCAATGAGCAGTTCTTC. The whole variable domain, filled in from reference TRBV2 and TRBJ2-1, reads EPEVTQTPSHQVTQMGQEVILRCVPISNHLYFYWYRQILGQKVEFLVSFYNNEISEKSEIFDDQFSVERPDGSNFTLKIRSTKLEDSAMYFCASMAQGTWSNEQFFGPGTRLTVL.